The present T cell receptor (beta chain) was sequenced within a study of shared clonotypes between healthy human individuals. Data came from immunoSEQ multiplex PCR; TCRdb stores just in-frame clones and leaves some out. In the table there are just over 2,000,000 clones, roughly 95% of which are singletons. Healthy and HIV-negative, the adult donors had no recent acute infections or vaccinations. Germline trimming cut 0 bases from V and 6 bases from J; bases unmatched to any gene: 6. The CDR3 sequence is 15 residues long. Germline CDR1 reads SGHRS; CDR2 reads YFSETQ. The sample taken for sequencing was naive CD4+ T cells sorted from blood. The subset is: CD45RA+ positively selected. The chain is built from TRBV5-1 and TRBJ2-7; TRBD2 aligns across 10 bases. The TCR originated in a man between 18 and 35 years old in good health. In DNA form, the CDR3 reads TGCGCCAGCAGCTTGGTGGCTAGCGGGAGTTCCGAGCAGTACTTC. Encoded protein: CASSLVASGSSEQYF.